This record concerns one T cell receptor beta chain sequence. Its target is unknown. The method was immunoSEQ multiplex PCR; TCRdb's version includes in-frame clones alone and lacks a portion of them. The profile shows more than 250,000 clones, 80% to 90% of them singletons. The data stem from a study of cytomegalovirus exposure and HLA in healthy donors. Study-level results: The study designated about 180 TCR beta chains cytomegalovirus-associated. Rarity held for most TCR sequences, but there were some public TCRs that occurred in many donors. Subsequent analysis of the 120 or so validation repertoires found a tendency for first-cohort TCR clusters to co-occur.

The study drew the donors from its roughly 110-subject validation cohort, separate from the 666-subject first cohort. This CDR3 has 16 amino acids. Per germline, CDR1 SGHRS and CDR2 YFSETQ. V trimming: 0 bases; J trimming: 2 bases; junction bases outside the gene matches: 2. The sequencing input was PBMCs. The sequence was obtained from a woman under 30 in good health and CMV-seronegative. This chain connects TRBV5-1 to TRBJ2-3; 11 bases map to TRBD2. The CDR3 loop is CASSLGLAGNTDTQYF. CDR3 sequence (DNA): TGCGCCAGCAGCTTGGGACTAGCGGGGAACACAGATACGCAGTATTTT.